This paragraph reports one T cell receptor (beta chain). The antigen is not known. This CDR3 has 17 residues. The germline gives CDR1 SGHVS, CDR2 FQNEAQ. V was clipped by 6 bases and J by 2 bases; unmatched bases: 16. Profiling relied on immunoSEQ multiplex PCR, and the TCRdb table lists in-frame clones only, not all of them. The table records about 64,000 clones, more than 90% of them present only once. The data were obtained in a study of graft-versus-host responses after intestinal transplantation. Findings and caveats of the study: The study found high graft-versus-host to host-versus-graft clonal ratios in allografts of patients with graft-donor T cell macrochimerism.

The sequence was obtained from a human donor who was the organ donor for an intestinal transplant. The chain recombines TRBV7-8 with TRBJ2-7, with 7 bases matching TRBD2. The sequencing here drew on unstimulated CD8+ T cells sorted from spleen or lymph node cells, taken before transplant. CDR3 amino acids: CASSRYEAREFPYEQYF. DNA for the CDR3: TGTGCCAGCAGTCGATACGAGGCGCGGGAGTTCCCCTACGAGCAGTACTTC.